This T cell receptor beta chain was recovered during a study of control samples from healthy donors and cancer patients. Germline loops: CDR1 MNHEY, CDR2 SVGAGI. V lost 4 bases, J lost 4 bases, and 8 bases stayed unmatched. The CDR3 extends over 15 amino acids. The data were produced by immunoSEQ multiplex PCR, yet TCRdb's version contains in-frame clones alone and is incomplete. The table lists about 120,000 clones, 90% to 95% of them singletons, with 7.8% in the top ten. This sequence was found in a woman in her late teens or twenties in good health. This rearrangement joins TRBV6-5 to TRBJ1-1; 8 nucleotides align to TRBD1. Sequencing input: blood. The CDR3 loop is CASSSGQGRITEAFF. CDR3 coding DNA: TGTGCCAGCAGTTCCGGACAGGGAAGGATCACTGAAGCTTTCTTT.